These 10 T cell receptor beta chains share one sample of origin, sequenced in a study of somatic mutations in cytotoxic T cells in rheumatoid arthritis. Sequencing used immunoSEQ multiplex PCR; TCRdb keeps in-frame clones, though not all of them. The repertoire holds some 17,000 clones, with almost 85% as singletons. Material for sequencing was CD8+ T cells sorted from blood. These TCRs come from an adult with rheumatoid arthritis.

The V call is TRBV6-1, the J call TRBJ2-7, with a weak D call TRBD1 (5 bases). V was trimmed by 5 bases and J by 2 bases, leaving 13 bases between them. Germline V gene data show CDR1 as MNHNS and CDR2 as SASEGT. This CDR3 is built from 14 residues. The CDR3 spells CASSKRGQTYEQYF. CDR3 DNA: TGTGCCAGCAGTAAAAGGGGCCAAACCTACGAGCAGTACTTC.

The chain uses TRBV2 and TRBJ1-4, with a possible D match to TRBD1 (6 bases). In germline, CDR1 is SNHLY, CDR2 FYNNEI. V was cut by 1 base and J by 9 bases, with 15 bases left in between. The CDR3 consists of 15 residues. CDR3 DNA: TGTGCCAGCAGTGAAGGGGGGGGCAGAAAGAAAAAACTGTTTTTT. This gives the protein CASSEGGGRKKKLFF.

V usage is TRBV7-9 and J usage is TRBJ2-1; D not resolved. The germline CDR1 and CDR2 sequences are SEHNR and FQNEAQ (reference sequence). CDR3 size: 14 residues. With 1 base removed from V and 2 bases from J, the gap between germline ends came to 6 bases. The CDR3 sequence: CASSLVTPYNEQFF. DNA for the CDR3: TGTGCCAGCAGCTTAGTTACCCCCTACAATGAGCAGTTCTTC. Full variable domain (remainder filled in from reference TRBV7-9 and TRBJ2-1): DTGVSQNPRHKITKRGQNVTFRCDPISEHNRLYWYRQTLGQGPEFLTYFQNEAQLEKSRLLSDRFSAERPKGSFSTLEIQRTEQGDSAMYLCASSLVTPYNEQFFGPGTRLTVL.

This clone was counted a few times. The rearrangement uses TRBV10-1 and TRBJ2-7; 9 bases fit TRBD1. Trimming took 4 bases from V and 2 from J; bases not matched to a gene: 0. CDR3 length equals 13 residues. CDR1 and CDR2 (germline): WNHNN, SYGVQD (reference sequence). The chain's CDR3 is CASSGDRAYEQYF. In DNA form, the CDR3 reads TGCGCCAGCAGTGGGGACAGGGCCTACGAGCAGTACTTC.

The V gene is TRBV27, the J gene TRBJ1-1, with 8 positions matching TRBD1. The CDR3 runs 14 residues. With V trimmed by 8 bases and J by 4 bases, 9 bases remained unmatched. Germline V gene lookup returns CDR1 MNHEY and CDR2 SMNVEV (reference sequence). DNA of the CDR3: TGTGCCAGCGGTGACAGGGGAGGAGTCACTGAAGCTTTCTTT. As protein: CASGDRGGVTEAFF.

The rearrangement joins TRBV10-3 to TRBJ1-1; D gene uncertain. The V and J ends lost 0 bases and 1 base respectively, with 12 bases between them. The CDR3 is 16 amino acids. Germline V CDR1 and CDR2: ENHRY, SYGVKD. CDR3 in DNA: TGTGCCATCAGTGAGTCTGACGGGTACAGGAACACTGAAGCTTTCTTT. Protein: CAISESDGYRNTEAFF.

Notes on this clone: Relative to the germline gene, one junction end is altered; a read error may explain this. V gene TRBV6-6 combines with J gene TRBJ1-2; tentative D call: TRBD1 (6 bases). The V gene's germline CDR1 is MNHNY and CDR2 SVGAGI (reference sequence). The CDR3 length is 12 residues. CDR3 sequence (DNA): TGTGCCAGCAGTTACTCGAGAGGGACATCGGACTTC. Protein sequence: CASSYSRGTSDF.

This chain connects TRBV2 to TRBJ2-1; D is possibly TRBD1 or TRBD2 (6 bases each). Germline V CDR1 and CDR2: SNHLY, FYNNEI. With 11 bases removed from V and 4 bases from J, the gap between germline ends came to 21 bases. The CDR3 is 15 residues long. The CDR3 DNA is TGTGCCGGTCTAGGGGGGCCTCTGGGGTACAATGAGCAGTTCTTC. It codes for CAGLGGPLGYNEQFF.

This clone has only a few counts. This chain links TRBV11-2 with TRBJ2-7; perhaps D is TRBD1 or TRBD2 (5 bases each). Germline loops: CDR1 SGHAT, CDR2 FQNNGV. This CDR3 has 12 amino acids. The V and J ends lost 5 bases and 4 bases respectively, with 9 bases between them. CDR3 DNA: TGTGCCAGCAGCCGTTGGGGGTACGAGCAGTACTTC. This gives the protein CASSRWGYEQYF. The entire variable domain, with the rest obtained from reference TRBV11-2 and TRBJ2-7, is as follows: EAGVAQSPRYKIIEKRQSVAFWCNPISGHATLYWYQQILGQGPKLLIQFQNNGVVDDSQLPKDRFSAERLKGVDSTLKIQPAKLEDSAVYLCASSRWGYEQYFGPGTRLTVT.

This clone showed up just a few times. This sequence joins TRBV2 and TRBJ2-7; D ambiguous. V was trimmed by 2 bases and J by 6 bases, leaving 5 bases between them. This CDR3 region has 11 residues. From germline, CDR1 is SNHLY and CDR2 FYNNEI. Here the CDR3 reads CASSEWVEQYF. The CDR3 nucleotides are TGTGCCAGCAGTGAATGGGTCGAGCAGTACTTC.